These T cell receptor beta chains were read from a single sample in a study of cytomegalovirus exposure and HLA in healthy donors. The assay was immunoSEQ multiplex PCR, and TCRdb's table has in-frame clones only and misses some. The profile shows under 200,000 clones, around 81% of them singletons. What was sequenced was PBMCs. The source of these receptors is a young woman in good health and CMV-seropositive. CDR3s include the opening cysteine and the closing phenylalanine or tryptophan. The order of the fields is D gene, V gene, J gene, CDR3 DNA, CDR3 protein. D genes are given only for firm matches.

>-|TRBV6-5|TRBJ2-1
TGTGCCAGCATGGGGGGGCTTGGAAATGAGCAGTTCTTC
CASMGGLGNEQFF
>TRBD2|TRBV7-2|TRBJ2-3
TGTGCCAGCAGCTCTTCCCTAGCGGTTAGCACAGATACGCAGTATTTT
CASSSSLAVSTDTQYF
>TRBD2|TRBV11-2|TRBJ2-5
TGTGCCAGCAGCTTAGTTGGGCGGGGGGGCCAGCGGGAGACCCAGTACTTC
CASSLVGRGGQRETQYF
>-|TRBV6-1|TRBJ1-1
TGTGCCAGCAGTGATACAATGAACACTGAAGCTTTCTTT
CASSDTMNTEAFF
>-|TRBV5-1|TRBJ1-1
TGCGCCAGCAGCTTGTGGATTCGGACAACTAACACTGAAGCTTTCTTT
CASSLWIRTTNTEAFF
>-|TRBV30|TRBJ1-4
TGTGCCTGGAGGGGGCGCGGTGAAAAACTGTTTTTT
CAWRGRGEKLFF
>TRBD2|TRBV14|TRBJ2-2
TGTGCCAGCAGCCAGTCTAGCGGGGCCACCGGGGAGCTGTTTTTT
CASSQSSGATGELFF
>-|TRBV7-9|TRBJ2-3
TGTGCCAGCCGAGCCACAGATACGCAGTATTTT
CASRATDTQYF
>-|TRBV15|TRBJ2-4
TGTGCCACCAGCAGAGATGACCCGAAGGACAGTCAGTACTTC
CATSRDDPKDSQYF
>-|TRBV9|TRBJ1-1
TGTGCCAGCAGCGTAGTTCCAGGGACTGAAGCTTTCTTT
CASSVVPGTEAFF
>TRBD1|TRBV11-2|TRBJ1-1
TGTGCCAGCAGCTTAGCTGGGCAGGGGGCGTCAGCTTTCTTT
CASSLAGQGASAFF
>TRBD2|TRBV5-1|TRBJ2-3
TGCGCCAGCAGCTTGATGGGCACTAGCGGGGGAACAGATACGCAGTATTTT
CASSLMGTSGGTDTQYF
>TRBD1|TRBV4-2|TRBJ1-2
TGTGCCAGCAGCCAAGTTATGGCAGGGGGCGCCTACACCTTC
CASSQVMAGGAYTF